The 22 T cell receptor beta chains below come from one sample, sequenced in a study of CD8 T cells in Susac syndrome. cDNA came from around 0.5 to 1 ug RNA primed by random hexamers. Via MiXCR, TCRdb re-called the immunoSEQ multiplex PCR reads, giving one row per CDR3 protein. Among 200,000 or so distinct CDR3 sequences listed, about 96% were seen once. Sequenced material: CD4+ T cells from PBMCs. The receptors shown here come from a human donor with multiple sclerosis.

The rearrangement uses TRBV28 and TRBJ2-3; maybe TRBD2 (6 bases). Germline V gene lookup returns CDR1 MDHEN and CDR2 SYDVKM. CDR3 length: 11 amino acids. CDR3 in amino acids: CAASGTDTQYF. In nucleotides, the CDR3 is TGTGCGGCTAGCGGCACAGATACGCAGTATTTT.

This sequence joins TRBV4-2 and TRBJ2-7; 7 nucleotides match TRBD1. Looked up from germline, CDR1 is LGHNA and CDR2 is YNFKEQ. The CDR3 has 15 residues. Trimming cost V 1 base and J 0 bases; bases outside gene matches: 3. The CDR3 loop reads CASSQGWDSSYEQYF. CDR3 in DNA: TGTGCCAGCAGCCAAGGGTGGGACAGCTCCTACGAGCAGTACTTC.

The rearrangement joins TRBV5-1 to TRBJ2-5; no clear D. The CDR3 consists of 14 residues. The germline gives CDR1 SGHRS, CDR2 YFSETQ. Trimming removed 0 bases at V and 3 bases at J, with 9 bases between. DNA for the CDR3: TGCGCCAGCAGCTTGGTGGGTCCCAAAGAGACCCAGTACTTC. Protein sequence: CASSLVGPKETQYF. The whole variable domain, remainder taken from reference TRBV5-1 and TRBJ2-5, is KAGVTQTPRYLIKTRGQQVTLSCSPISGHRSVSWYQQTPGQGLQFLFEYFSETQRNKGNFPGRFSGRQFSNSRSEMNVSTLELGDSALYLCASSLVGPKETQYFGPGTRLLVL.

The gene calls are TRBV29-1 and TRBJ2-7, with 8 bases aligning to TRBD1. The CDR3 is 13 amino acids. Germline lookup yields CDR1 SQVTM and CDR2 ANQGSEA. The V segment lost 7 bases and the J segment 2 bases; nucleotides outside the gene matches: 7. DNA for the CDR3: TGCAGCGCATCCGGGACAGGAGCCTACGAGCAGTACTTC. Residues: CSASGTGAYEQYF.

J is TRBJ2-1 and V is TRBV6-1; D gene uncertain. V was trimmed by 3 bases and J by 9 bases, leaving 9 bases between them. There are 12 residues in the CDR3. Germline CDR1 and CDR2: MNHNS and SASEGT. The CDR3 loop is CASSDGMSEQFF. The DNA for the CDR3 is TGTGCCAGCAGTGACGGTATGAGTGAGCAGTTCTTC.

This chain connects TRBV7-3 to TRBJ1-2; no firm D call. The CDR3 is 14 residues long. The germline V and J ends were trimmed by 1 base and 3 bases, with 9 bases remaining between them. Germline V CDR1 and CDR2: SGHTA, FQGTGA. The CDR3 is CASSLMGPDYGYTF. CDR3 coding DNA: TGTGCCAGCAGCTTAATGGGTCCTGACTATGGCTACACCTTC.

The chain combines TRBV24-1 with TRBJ1-2, with D tentatively TRBD1 (5 bases). Germline lookup yields CDR1 KGHDR and CDR2 SFDVKD. The germline V and J ends were trimmed by 3 bases and 0 bases, with 10 bases remaining between them. The CDR3 has 15 amino acids. The DNA of the CDR3 is TGTGCCACCAGTGATGGCGGGACGGCTAACTATGGCTACACCTTC. Translation: CATSDGGTANYGYTF.

This chain connects TRBV7-8 to TRBJ2-5, with 7 bases fitting TRBD1. J lost 7 bases, V lost 0 bases, and 8 bases had no gene match. The germline V gene has CDR1 SGHVS and CDR2 FQNEAQ. The CDR3 extends over 15 amino acids. CDR3 sequence (DNA): TGTGCCAGCAGCTTAGCGAGACAGGGACAGTGGACCCAGTACTTC. It codes for CASSLARQGQWTQYF.

The V and J genes are TRBV4-2 and TRBJ1-5, with D uncertain. Trimming removed 0 bases at V and 10 bases at J, with 10 bases between. The CDR3 covers 13 residues. Germline V gives CDR1 LGHNA, CDR2 YNFKEQ. CDR3 sequence reads: CASSQDQRDPQHF. CDR3 nucleotide sequence: TGTGCCAGCAGCCAAGATCAGCGGGATCCCCAGCATTTT.

This chain connects TRBV30 to TRBJ2-3; 10 bases agree with TRBD1. After removal of 2 bases from V and 3 bases from J, the junction contained 2 bases not matched to a gene. This CDR3 contains 14 residues. In germline, CDR1 is GTSNPN, CDR2 SVGIG (reference sequence). The CDR3: CAWSRGQGTDTQYF. Written as DNA, the CDR3 is TGTGCCTGGAGTCGGGGACAGGGGACAGATACGCAGTATTTT.

The chain links TRBV12-3 or TRBV12-4 to TRBJ1-5; D is ambiguous. The CDR3 sequence is 14 residues long. The V end lost 6 bases, the J end lost 5 bases, and 14 bases lay between the germline ends. CDR3 loop: CASSPRVEDQPQHF. The CDR3, as DNA: TGTGCCAGCAGCCCTCGGGTGGAAGATCAGCCCCAGCATTTT.

CDR3 sequence (DNA): TGCAGCGTTGTCAGTGTGGATGGCTACACCTTC. Translation: CSVVSVDGYTF. The chain links TRBV29-1 to TRBJ1-2; no clear D. The germline V and J ends were trimmed by 4 bases and 6 bases, with 9 bases remaining between them. This CDR3 spans 11 amino acids. Germline V gives CDR1 SQVTM, CDR2 ANQGSEA.

This rearrangement joins TRBV29-1 to TRBJ2-5; weak D call: TRBD1 (6 bases). CDR3 length equals 12 residues. V dropped 6 bases and J dropped 2 bases, with 10 bases sitting between them. In germline, CDR1 is SQVTM, CDR2 ANQGSEA. The CDR3 DNA reads as TGCAGCGTAGGCGGACAGCAAGAGACCCAGTACTTC. Its protein product is CSVGGQQETQYF.

The V call is TRBV9, the J call TRBJ2-5; D is unresolved. The CDR3 is made up of 13 amino acids. CDR1 and CDR2 (germline): SGDLS, YYNGEE. V was pared by 1 base and J by 1 base, with 5 bases between. Written as DNA, the CDR3 is TGTGCCAGCAGCGTAAGGCTCCAAGAGACCCAGTACTTC. As protein: CASSVRLQETQYF.

The chain couples TRBV30 to TRBJ1-2; D is uncertain. Germline V gene data show CDR1 as GTSNPN and CDR2 as SVGIG (reference sequence). The V end was cut by 8 bases, the J end by 0 bases, with 7 bases between. The CDR3 is 11 amino acids. The CDR3 nucleotides read TGTGCCCGGGGAGCTAACTATGGCTACACCTTC. Residues: CARGANYGYTF.

The count of this clonotype is one. The rearrangement links TRBV18 to TRBJ1-2, with D uncertain. CDR3 size: 15 residues. Germline V gene sequence: CDR1 KGHSH, CDR2 LQKENI. With 4 bases removed from V and 0 bases from J, the gap between germline ends came to 12 bases. The CDR3 DNA reads TGTGCCAGCTCACGGGCCACGGAGACTAACTATGGCTACACCTTC. This sequence encodes CASSRATETNYGYTF.

This rearrangement joins TRBV3-1 to TRBJ2-5; D assignment may be TRBD1 or TRBD2 (5 bases each). The length of the CDR3 is 14 residues. Trimming cost V 4 bases and J 1 base, with 10 bases left between them. Germline V lookup: CDR1 LGHDT, CDR2 YNNKEL (reference sequence). DNA for the CDR3: TGTGCCAGCAGCCCTCCGGGACCCCAAGAGACCCAGTACTTC. Its protein product is CASSPPGPQETQYF.

The rearrangement joins TRBV18 to TRBJ2-7; the D is unclear. Germline V gene lookup returns CDR1 KGHSH and CDR2 LQKENI. Trimming took 5 bases from V and 3 from J, leaving 8 bases between them. The CDR3 length is 12 residues. The CDR3 sequence is CASSEGYYEQYF. As DNA, the CDR3 is TGTGCCAGCTCAGAAGGGTACTACGAGCAGTACTTC.

The chain joins TRBV15 to TRBJ1-5, with no clear D. Germline CDR1 and CDR2: LNHNV and YYDKDF (reference sequence). The CDR3 runs to 12 residues. The V end was cut by 8 bases, the J end by 7 bases, with 12 bases between. CDR3 sequence: CATEEGGQPQHF. The CDR3 DNA reads TGTGCCACCGAGGAGGGTGGGCAGCCCCAGCATTTT.

The chain employs TRBV20-1 and TRBJ1-2; no firm D call. The CDR3 contains 11 residues. The V and J ends lost 1 base and 8 bases respectively, with 8 bases between them. The V gene's germline CDR1 is DFQATT and CDR2 SNEGSKA (reference sequence). CDR3 bases: TGCAGTGCTAGAGTGCGGGCCGGCTACACCTTC. This encodes CSARVRAGYTF.

The chain couples TRBV6-1 to TRBJ1-1; 7 bases fit TRBD1. After removal of 0 bases from V and 5 bases from J, the junction contained 6 bases not matched to a gene. CDR1 and CDR2 (germline): MNHNS, SASEGT. The CDR3 is 15 residues long. CDR3 amino acids: CASSEAGTVGTEAFF. Here the CDR3 DNA reads TGTGCCAGCAGTGAAGCCGGGACAGTCGGGACTGAAGCTTTCTTT.

This chain links TRBV5-1 with TRBJ2-1, with D tentatively TRBD1 (6 bases). Deletions cut 7 bases from V and 10 bases from J, with 9 bases between. The CDR3 is made up of 10 amino acids. CDR1 SGHRS and CDR2 YFSETQ come from the germline V gene. The CDR3 is CASGGQEQFF. The CDR3 DNA is TGCGCCAGCGGCGGACAGGAGCAGTTCTTC.